This is a list of T cell receptor beta chains from one sample in a study of human T cells and chemical hapten exposure. One entry per CDR3 protein, called by TCRdb with MiXCR from the RACE reads. Of about 98,000 distinct CDR3 sequences listed, 11% are singletons. The starting material was whole blood, obtained in connection with sensitization to the hapten diphenylcyclopropenone (DPC). All receptors come from a woman aged 60-75 years with alopecia areata. Some clones in this sample may be carry-over from other donors' samples. CDR3s include the opening cysteine and the closing phenylalanine or tryptophan. A D gene is named only where the DNA matches it firmly. Size is omitted from some rows. Given values are once, few, many or a class for expanded clones.

TGCAGTGCTAGTTTCCGGACACTAGCCTACGAGCAGTACTTC	CSASFRTLAYEQYF	TRBJ2-7	14	.	TRBV20-1	.
TGTGCCAGCAGCAGCTGGACAGATCTCCATCAGCCCCAGCATTTT	CASSSWTDLHQPQHF	TRBJ1-5	15	.	TRBV7-8	few
TGTGCCAGCAGCTTATCCACGGTTAATAATTCACCCCTCCACTTT	CASSLSTVNNSPLHF	TRBJ1-6	15	.	TRBV7-6	many
TGTGCCAGCAGCCGACAGCGGGGGGGCATCACCGGGGAGCTGTTTTTT	CASSRQRGGITGELFF	TRBJ2-2	16	TRBD2	TRBV7-2	.
TGTGCCAGCAGTCTGCCGGGAAACCATAATTCACCCCTCCACTTT	CASSLPGNHNSPLHF	TRBJ1-6	15	.	TRBV5-4	many
TGTGCCACCAGCCTAGGGGGAAACACTGAAGCTTTCTTT	CATSLGGNTEAFF	TRBJ1-1	13	.	TRBV15	many
TGCGCCAGCAGTGAAGCCCCCTCGGGCTACGAGCAGTACTTC	CASSEAPSGYEQYF	TRBJ2-7	14	.	TRBV10-2	many
TGTGCCACCAGCAGAGGAGCGGATCCGCACGGTACGCAGTATTTT	CATSRGADPHGTQYF	TRBJ2-3	15	.	TRBV15	few
TGTGCCAGCAGCTTGGGATCCGGTTACGAGCGGCAGTACTTC	CASSLGSGYERQYF	TRBJ2-7	14	.	TRBV5-6	few
TGTGCCAGCAGCCAAGCTTTCGGAGGGGGCCTTAGAGGTGAGCAGTTCTTC	CASSQAFGGGLRGEQFF	TRBJ2-1	17	.	TRBV3-1	few
TGTGCCAGCAGCCGGACTAGCCGGGACGGCACAGATACGCAGTATTTT	CASSRTSRDGTDTQYF	TRBJ2-3	16	TRBD2	TRBV2	.
TGTGCCAGCAGCGGGAGAGACAGGGGAACGAACACCGGGGAGCTGTTTTTT	CASSGRDRGTNTGELFF	TRBJ2-2	17	TRBD1	TRBV7-2	once
TGTGCCAGCAGCGCCTCGGACAGGGGAAGAAACTATGGCTACACCTTC	CASSASDRGRNYGYTF	TRBJ1-2	16	TRBD1	TRBV9	many
TGTGCCATCAGTAGGGACAGGGATAATCAGCCCCAGCATTTT	CAISRDRDNQPQHF	TRBJ1-5	14	TRBD1	TRBV10-3	.
TGTGCCAGCAGTTTGGGGCCGCGGGGTTATTACGGCTACACCTTC	CASSLGPRGYYGYTF	TRBJ1-2	15	.	TRBV12-3/TRBV12-4	few
TGCAGCGTTCACAGGGGTAGTCAAGAGACCCAGTACTTC	CSVHRGSQETQYF	TRBJ2-5	13	TRBD1	TRBV29-1	.
TGTGCCAGCAGTTTAACGGCCTGGGGACAGGACAATGAGCAGTTCTTC	CASSLTAWGQDNEQFF	TRBJ2-1	16	TRBD1	TRBV27	few
TGCGCCAGCAGCTTTGCGGGGAACACCGGGGAGCTGTTTTTT	CASSFAGNTGELFF	TRBJ2-2	14	.	TRBV5-1	few
TGTGCCAGCAGCTTAACTAATGGGGCCCCCGGGGAGCTGTTTTTT	CASSLTNGAPGELFF	TRBJ2-2	15	.	TRBV7-3	many
TGTGCCAGCAGCCCCATATACGGTGGCGGAGAAAAACTGTTTTTT	CASSPIYGGGEKLFF	TRBJ1-4	15	.	TRBV7-9	few
TGTGCCACTACCGCCCCGGGGGGATTTGGCACCGGGGAGCTGTTTTTT	CATTAPGGFGTGELFF	TRBJ2-2	16	TRBD2	TRBV19	many
TGCGCCAGCAGCCTACCAGGGGGCTCTGGAAACACCATATATTTT	CASSLPGGSGNTIYF	TRBJ1-3	15	TRBD1	TRBV5-1	many
TGTGCCAGCATCAACGAGGGCGGGGGGCGGACAGATACGCAGTATTTT	CASINEGGGRTDTQYF	TRBJ2-3	16	TRBD2	TRBV6-2/TRBV6-3	few
TGCGCCAGCAGCTTGGTACAGGGTCATGGGGAAAAACTGTTTTTT	CASSLVQGHGEKLFF	TRBJ1-4	15	.	TRBV5-1	.